One sample yielded the 5 T cell receptor beta chains listed below, sequenced in a study of tumor and adjacent non-tumor tissue in lung cancer. The template was RNA from unsorted bulk tissue. The library came from three nested PCR rounds adapted from ARM-PCR protocols. TCRdb independently ran MiXCR on the multiplex PCR reads; one entry per CDR3 protein. Of tens of thousands of distinct CDR3 sequences in the sample, around four fifths were seen once. Material: lung tumor tissue. Receptors originate from a woman in her 50s with non-small cell lung cancer.

Concerning this clonotype: One end of the junction does not line up with germline, which may come from a read error. The V call is TRBV20-1, the J call TRBJ1-4, with a tentative D call TRBD1 (5 bases). The CDR3 loop spans 13 amino acids. Per germline, CDR1 DFQATT and CDR2 SNEGSKA (reference sequence). DNA for the CDR3: TGCGGTGCAGCAGACAGACGGACTGAAAAACTGATTTTT. Translating gives CGAADRRTEKLIF.

Remarks on this clonotype: This CDR3 fails to terminate in the conserved phenylalanine or tryptophan, so it likely reflects a read error. This chain links TRBV6-6 with TRBJ1-5; 8 bases map to TRBD1. CDR3 length equals 17 residues. The germline gives CDR1 MNHNY, CDR2 SVGAGI (reference sequence). The CDR3 protein is CASSHLTGASSNQPQHS. The CDR3 nucleotides read TGCGCCAGCAGTCACTTGACAGGGGCCTCAAGCAATCAGCCCCAGCATTCT.

This clonotype was seen repeatedly, ten times or more. The chain links TRBV20-1 to TRBJ1-2; D ambiguous. V shed 0 bases and J shed 8 bases, with 13 bases lying between them. The CDR3 consists of 13 residues. Germline V CDR1 and CDR2: DFQATT, SNEGSKA (reference sequence). The CDR3 here is CSARDSKAWGYTF. DNA for the CDR3: TGCAGTGCTAGAGATTCTAAAGCGTGGGGCTACACCTTC.

As concerns this clonotype: This may be a read error, as it is one base from a much larger clone. The gene calls are TRBV20-1 and TRBJ2-7; 8 bases fit TRBD2. CDR1 is DFQATT, CDR2 SNEGSKA, per germline (reference sequence). This CDR3 spans 13 amino acids. The CDR3 coding sequence is TGCAGCTTTCTAACGGGAGGGGGCTACGAGCAGTACTTC. Protein product: CSFLTGGGYEQYF.

The chain couples TRBV11-2 to TRBJ2-4, with D perhaps matching TRBD1 (6 bases). Germline CDR1 is SGHAT and CDR2 is FQNNGV. CDR3 length equals 14 residues. Trimming cost V 7 bases and J 9 bases, with 19 bases left between them. CDR3: CASNSTQEGGIQYF. The CDR3 region has the DNA TGTGCCAGCAACTCAACACAGGAAGGGGGCATTCAGTACTTC. The complete variable domain, with remaining parts taken from reference TRBV11-2 and TRBJ2-4, reads EAGVAQSPRYKIIEKRQSVAFWCNPISGHATLYWYQQILGQGPKLLIQFQNNGVVDDSQLPKDRFSAERLKGVDSTLKIQPAKLEDSAVYLCASNSTQEGGIQYFGAGTRLSVL.